The clone carrying this T cell receptor beta chain occurred once. Its antigen is currently unknown. Germline assignment: CDR1 SGDLS and CDR2 YYNGEE. Trimming shortened V by 0 bases and J by 0 bases, and 9 bases separated the two germline ends. This CDR3 comprises 15 residues. The authors processed graft tissue to release intraepithelial and lamina propria lymphocytes. Using immunoSEQ multiplex PCR, the repertoire was profiled, and TCRdb retains in-frame clones only, with some absent. The data contain a few thousand clones, roughly three quarters of them singletons. This sample was included in a study of graft-versus-host responses after intestinal transplantation. The wider study: Anti-thymocyte globulin served as induction for all recipients, who then took tacrolimus and steroids for approximately 3 years.

Study-wide findings and caveats: Some patients had graft-donor T cell macrochimerism. In their allografts, the ratios of graft-versus-host to host-versus-graft T cell clones were high.

The rearrangement uses TRBV9 and TRBJ1-1; D gene ambiguous. This specimen consisted of ileum tissue, obtained about 300 days after intestinal transplant. This TCR came from a human patient who received an intestinal transplant, so some T cells may come from the graft donor. The CDR3 sequence: CASSVGSSMNTEAFF. CDR3 sequence (DNA): TGTGCCAGCAGCGTAGGCAGCTCTATGAACACTGAAGCTTTCTTT.